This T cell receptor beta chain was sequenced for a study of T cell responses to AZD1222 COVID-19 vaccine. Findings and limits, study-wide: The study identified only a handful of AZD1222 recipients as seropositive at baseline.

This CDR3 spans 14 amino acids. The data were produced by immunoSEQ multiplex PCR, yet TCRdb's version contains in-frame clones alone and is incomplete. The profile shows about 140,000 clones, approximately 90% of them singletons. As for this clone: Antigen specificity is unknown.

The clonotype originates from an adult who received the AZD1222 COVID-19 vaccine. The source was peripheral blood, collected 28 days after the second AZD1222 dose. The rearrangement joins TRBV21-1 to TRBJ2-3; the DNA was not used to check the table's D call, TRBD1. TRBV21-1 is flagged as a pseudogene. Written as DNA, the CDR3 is TGTGCCAGCAGCAACAGGGGAAATTGGGATACGCAGTATTTT. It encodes CASSNRGNWDTQYF.